These 23 T cell receptor beta chains were all obtained from the same sample, sequenced in a study of CD8 T cells in ankylosing spondylitis. TCRdb re-analysed the 5' RACE reads in MiXCR, keeping a single row per CDR3 protein. The table shows about 150,000 distinct CDR3 sequences, with around 43% occurring only once. Specimen: synovial fluid, either unsorted or a sorted T cell fraction (not recorded which). Receptors originate from a male donor with ankylosing spondylitis.

The chain recombines TRBV27 with TRBJ2-7; D is possibly TRBD1 (5 bases). This CDR3 has 15 amino acids. Looked up from germline, CDR1 is MNHEY and CDR2 is SMNVEV (reference sequence). Trimming stripped 3 bases from V and 0 bases from J, with 12 bases between. As DNA, the CDR3 is TGTGCCAGCAGTTTTTGTGTACAGGACTCCTACGAGCAGTACTTC. It specifies CASSFCVQDSYEQYF.

Only a few counts were recorded for this clonotype. This chain connects TRBV3-1 to TRBJ1-2, with D tentatively TRBD1 (6 bases). Trimming took 4 bases from V and 8 from J, leaving 14 bases between them. Germline CDR1 reads LGHDT; CDR2 reads YNNKEL (reference sequence). The CDR3 totals 13 residues. The CDR3 bases are TGTGCCAGCAGCCGACGACAGGCCCGGGGCTACACCTTC. Protein product: CASSRRQARGYTF.

A note on this clonotype: The junction departs from germline at one end; a sequencing error may be responsible. The genes are TRBV7-4 and TRBJ1-5, with D perhaps matching TRBD1 (5 bases). The CDR3 runs to 14 residues. Germline V CDR1 and CDR2: SGHVT, SQSDAQ. The CDR3 sequence is CAGSLVQGDQPQHF. CDR3 DNA sequence: TGTGCCGGCAGCCTCGTCCAGGGCGATCAGCCCCAGCATTTT.

The rearrangement joins TRBV12-5 to TRBJ1-2; D is ambiguous. CDR1 is LGHNT and CDR2 is FRNRAP in the germline V gene. The V end was cut by 4 bases, the J end by 4 bases, with 13 bases between. The CDR3 is 14 residues long. The CDR3, as DNA: TGTGCTAGTGGTTGGTCCAGGAAACTCTATGGCTACACCTTC. This codes for CASGWSRKLYGYTF.

This clonotype was observed at least ten times. The rearrangement uses TRBV4-1 and TRBJ2-7; possible D gene TRBD1, 6 bases. V was pared by 1 base and J by 1 base, with 11 bases between. The CDR3 has 15 amino acids. The germline V gene encodes CDR1 MGHRA and CDR2 YSYEKL. CDR3 loop: CASSQVFQGSYEQYF. CDR3 bases: TGCGCCAGCAGCCAAGTTTTTCAGGGGTCCTACGAGCAGTACTTC.

The chain has TRBV11-2 and TRBJ2-1; TRBD2 matches at 10 bases. This CDR3 region has 16 residues. V lost 0 bases, J lost 10 bases, and 9 bases stayed unmatched. Germline lookup yields CDR1 SGHAT and CDR2 FQNNGV. CDR3 amino acids: CASSLERAGGLGEQFF. CDR3 DNA sequence: TGTGCCAGCAGCTTAGAGCGAGCGGGGGGGCTAGGGGAGCAGTTCTTC.

This clonotype is a singleton in its sample. The CDR3 DNA sequence: TGCAGCGTCTTCGGGGCCCCAGGGAGCTCCTACGAGCAGTACTTC. This translates into CSVFGAPGSSYEQYF. This chain uses TRBV29-1 with TRBJ2-7, with D perhaps TRBD1 or TRBD2 (5 bases each). The CDR3 has 15 residues. The V gene's germline CDR1 is SQVTM and CDR2 ANQGSEA. Trimming took off 6 bases at V and 0 bases at J, with 18 bases between the two ends.

The CDR3 spells CASSPYPGLITEAFF. In DNA, the CDR3 is TGCGCCAGCAGCCCCTATCCGGGACTTATTACTGAAGCTTTCTTT. The chain carries TRBV4-1 and TRBJ1-1; tentatively, D is TRBD1 (5 bases). The CDR3 is 15 amino acids. Germline V gene lookup returns CDR1 MGHRA and CDR2 YSYEKL. V gave up 4 bases and J gave up 5 bases, with 17 bases separating them.

This chain links TRBV6-1 with TRBJ2-1; D unresolved. CDR1 and CDR2 from the germline V gene are MNHNS and SASEGT. The CDR3 totals 14 residues. The germline V and J ends were trimmed by 6 bases and 8 bases, with 17 bases remaining between them. For the CDR3, the DNA is TGTGCCAGCAGAAACTTTGAAAGTACGGATGAGCAGTTCTTC. Its protein product is CASRNFESTDEQFF.

The genes are TRBV7-3 and TRBJ1-1, with TRBD1 as a possible D gene (5 bases). The CDR3 extends over 15 amino acids. V dropped 10 bases and J dropped 1 base, with 19 bases sitting between them. Germline CDR1 and CDR2: SGHTA and FQGTGA. The CDR3 loop is CAIRGGNDRNTEAFF. The CDR3 DNA follows: TGTGCCATTCGGGGGGGGAACGACAGGAACACTGAAGCTTTCTTT.

V and J are TRBV12-3 or TRBV12-4 and TRBJ1-6, with no clear D. The CDR3 has 12 residues. Trimming stripped 3 bases from V and 10 bases from J, with 7 bases between. The CDR3 nucleotides read TGTGCCAGCAGTTTCTGGTTCTCACCCCTCCACTTT. Residues: CASSFWFSPLHF.

This clonotype was counted between two and nine times. The gene calls are TRBV18 and TRBJ1-1; 7 nucleotides align to TRBD1. The CDR3 spans 14 residues. The germline V gene has CDR1 KGHSH and CDR2 LQKENI. The V gene end was trimmed by 3 bases and the J gene end by 5 bases; junction bases not matched to a gene: 6. This chain's CDR3 is CASSPAGGITEAFF. The CDR3 region has the DNA TGTGCCAGCTCACCCGCAGGGGGAATAACTGAAGCTTTCTTT.

With respect to this clonotype: One end of the junction fails to match germline, which may point to a read error. V gene TRBV4-1 combines with J gene TRBJ1-6; no definite D call. The CDR3 is 14 amino acids. From germline, CDR1 is MGHRA and CDR2 YSYEKL. Here the CDR3 DNA reads TGCGCCAGCAGTCAAGTCCCTCCTAATTCACCCCTCCACTTT. This translates into CASSQVPPNSPLHF.

The CDR3 DNA is TGCGCCAGCAGCCATGGGCGGAACACTGAAGCTTTCTTT. Protein sequence: CASSHGRNTEAFF. V is TRBV4-1 and J is TRBJ1-1, with unresolved D. Per the germline V gene, CDR1 is MGHRA and CDR2 is YSYEKL. The CDR3 runs 13 residues. Trimming cost V 3 bases and J 1 base, with 6 bases left between them.

The chain uses TRBV9 and TRBJ2-7; maybe TRBD1 (6 bases). Germline CDR1 and CDR2: SGDLS and YYNGEE. V lost 0 bases to trimming and J lost 6 bases, with 13 bases between them. CDR3 size: 14 residues. CDR3 bases: TGTGCCAGCAGCGTAGGTCAGGGGAACACCGAGCAGTACTTC. It translates to CASSVGQGNTEQYF.

The gene calls are TRBV2 and TRBJ1-2, with D hard to call. The germline V and J ends were trimmed by 6 bases and 8 bases, with 4 bases remaining between them. Germline CDR1 reads SNHLY; CDR2 reads FYNNEI. The CDR3 is made up of 9 amino acids. The CDR3 reads CASRGGYTF. The CDR3 DNA reads TGTGCCAGCAGAGGAGGCTACACCTTC.

This clonotype came up a few times. The rearrangement links TRBV27 to TRBJ2-7; D gene uncertain. This CDR3 region has 9 residues. Germline CDR1 reads MNHEY; CDR2 reads SMNVEV (reference sequence). Trimming removed 11 bases from V and 2 bases from J, with 4 bases in between. The CDR3 nucleotides read TGTGCCGCCGCCTACGAGCAGTACTTC. This encodes CAAAYEQYF.

This clonotype was seen only a few times. The CDR3 is CASSLWDFRVNTGELFF. Here the CDR3 DNA reads TGCGCCAGCAGCCTTTGGGACTTCAGGGTGAACACCGGGGAGCTGTTTTTT. The V gene is TRBV5-1, the J gene TRBJ2-2; perhaps TRBD2 as D (6 bases). This CDR3 is built from 17 residues. CDR1 is SGHRS and CDR2 is YFSETQ in the germline V gene. V lost 4 bases to trimming and J lost 1 base, with 17 bases between them.

This clonotype was observed a few times. This chain uses TRBV12-3 or TRBV12-4 with TRBJ1-2; 7 bases line up with TRBD1. V lost 5 bases to trimming and J lost 6 bases; unmatched junction nucleotides: 6. The CDR3 has 13 amino acids. The CDR3 loop is CASSTTGFDGYTF. The DNA of the CDR3 is TGTGCCAGCAGTACGACAGGGTTCGATGGCTACACCTTC.

This clonotype was observed a handful of times. The chain links TRBV12-3 or TRBV12-4 to TRBJ2-3; 9 nucleotides agree with TRBD2. The J segment lost 6 bases and the V segment lost 6 bases, leaving 10 bases of the junction unmatched. The CDR3 consists of 15 residues. The CDR3 coding sequence is TGTGCCAGCAGCCGACTAGCGGACCCTCGGGATACGCAGTATTTT. This codes for CASSRLADPRDTQYF.

In this sample, this clonotype turned up a few times. The rearrangement joins TRBV10-3 to TRBJ2-3, with D possibly being TRBD2 (5 bases). Germline V gene sequence: CDR1 ENHRY, CDR2 SYGVKD. The CDR3 has 14 residues. V lost 3 bases and J lost 0, with 7 bases in between. The CDR3 sequence: CAISDPGSTDTQYF. The CDR3 DNA reads as TGTGCCATCAGTGACCCGGGAAGCACAGATACGCAGTATTTT.

The chain carries TRBV29-1 and TRBJ1-2; a possible D gene is TRBD1 (6 bases). Trimming shortened V by 6 bases and J by 8 bases, and 16 bases separated the two germline ends. The CDR3 sequence is 12 residues long. Germline lookup yields CDR1 SQVTM and CDR2 ANQGSEA. The CDR3 loop is CSVLLHREGYTF. The CDR3 coding sequence is TGCAGCGTCCTCCTACACAGGGAGGGCTACACCTTC.

This clonotype was seen at least ten times. This sequence joins TRBV6-1 and TRBJ2-2; 10 bases are a match to TRBD2. The CDR3 consists of 18 residues. Germline CDR1 is MNHNS and CDR2 is SASEGT. Losses at the gene ends were 6 bases for V and 7 bases for J; bases not matched to a gene: 17. The CDR3: CASSLSPTGTSDGGELFF. The CDR3 DNA follows: TGTGCCAGCAGCTTGAGTCCTACCGGGACTAGCGATGGCGGGGAGCTGTTTTTT.